The present T cell receptor (beta chain) was sequenced within a study of human T cells and chemical hapten exposure. Turning to the study itself: The study enrolled mostly female patients with alopecia areata, totalis or universalis.

In the original analysis: Sample TCR totals centred on a median of approximately 100,000, ranging roughly 23,224 to 690,600. TCRdb re-derived calls from the RACE reads in MiXCR, one entry per CDR3 protein. The V and J calls come from TCRdb's annotation, not from the publication. Here the sample spans 50,000 to 75,000 distinct CDR3 sequences, about 11% being singletons. Findings and limits, study-wide: Donors, who had alopecia, may show an immune response that differs from healthy people's.

Time point noted: patch test 3, about 24 weeks after DPC sensitization. Treatment specified: therapeutic diphenylcyclopropenone sensitization with weekly scalp DPC. Prior to application of each patch test, blood was drawn. Remarks on this clonotype: The antigen is undetermined.

The ends were cut back, 4 bases at V and 9 bases at J, with 22 bases in the middle. Germline assignment: CDR1 SGHTA and CDR2 FQGNSA. This CDR3 has 16 residues. The TCR comes from a woman aged 25 to 39 with alopecia areata. Some clones in this sample may be carry-over from other donors' samples. The material sequenced was whole blood, taken in connection with sensitization to the hapten diphenylcyclopropenone (DPC). V gene TRBV7-2 combines with J gene TRBJ2-1; either TRBD1 or TRBD2 may supply D (7 bases each). CDR3 nucleotide sequence: TGTGCCAGCAGCTCCGGGCCCAGGGGGGGCCAAGGTGAGCAGTTCTTC. This encodes CASSSGPRGGQGEQFF.